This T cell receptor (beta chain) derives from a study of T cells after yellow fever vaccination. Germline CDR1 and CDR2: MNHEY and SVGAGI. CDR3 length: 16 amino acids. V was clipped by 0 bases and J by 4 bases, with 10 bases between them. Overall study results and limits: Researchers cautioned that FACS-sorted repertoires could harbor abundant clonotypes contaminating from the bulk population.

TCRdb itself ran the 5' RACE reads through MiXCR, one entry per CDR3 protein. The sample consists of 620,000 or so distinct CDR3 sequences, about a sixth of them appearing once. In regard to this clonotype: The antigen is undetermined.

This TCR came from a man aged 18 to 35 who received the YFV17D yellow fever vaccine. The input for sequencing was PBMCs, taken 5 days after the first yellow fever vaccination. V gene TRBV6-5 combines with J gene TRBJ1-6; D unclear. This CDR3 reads CASSYSGQTYNSPLHF. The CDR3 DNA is TGTGCCAGCAGTTACTCGGGCCAGACGTATAATTCACCCCTCCACTTT.